These 5 T cell receptor beta chains were all obtained from the same sample, sequenced in a study of cytomegalovirus exposure and HLA in healthy donors. PCR amplification relied on 60 Vbeta primers (plus 13 Jbeta primers). The assay was immunoSEQ multiplex PCR, and TCRdb's table has in-frame clones only and misses some. The sample contains over 70,000 clones, 55% to 70% of which appear only once. Input material: PBMCs. The receptor source for this set is a woman between 45 and 60 years old in good health and CMV-seropositive.

As for this clone: Distinct nucleotide sequences in the sample also encode this CDR3. The CDR3 DNA reads TGTGCCAGTAGTATAGATGGGGCTGATACGCAGTATTTT. Its protein is CASSIDGADTQYF. The J gene is TRBJ2-3, the V gene TRBV19, with D perhaps matching TRBD1 (5 bases). Germline V lookup: CDR1 LNHDA, CDR2 SQIVND (reference sequence). The CDR3 covers 13 residues. V gave up 0 bases and J gave up 6 bases, with 7 bases separating them.

V and J are TRBV7-9 and TRBJ2-2; a weak D match, TRBD2 (5 bases). The CDR3 runs 16 residues. Between the trimmed V and J ends, which lost 5 bases and 2 bases, there was a span of 15 bases. Germline assignment: CDR1 SEHNR and CDR2 FQNEAQ (reference sequence). The CDR3: CASSRGTSLNTGELFF. CDR3 DNA: TGTGCCAGCAGCCGGGGAACTTCACTAAACACCGGGGAGCTGTTTTTT.

This rearrangement joins TRBV2 to TRBJ2-7; 11 bases are a match to TRBD1. V shed 6 bases and J 8 bases; nucleotides not matched to a gene: 12. This CDR3 contains 15 residues. CDR1 SNHLY and CDR2 FYNNEI come from the germline V gene. CDR3 nucleotide sequence: TGTGCCAGCAGAGCGCCGGGACAGGGGGATAGCAAGCAGTACTTC. Its translation is CASRAPGQGDSKQYF.

This chain connects TRBV6-5 to TRBJ2-7, with TRBD2 as a possible D gene (5 bases). The germline V and J ends were trimmed by 6 bases and 0 bases, with 9 bases remaining between them. The CDR3 contains 13 residues. Germline CDR1 is MNHEY and CDR2 is SVGAGI. CDR3 sequence: CASRSGSSYEQYF. The CDR3 nucleotides read TGTGCCAGCAGGTCGGGGTCCTCCTACGAGCAGTACTTC.

The DNA for the CDR3 is TGTGCCAGCAGCGGTCCGGGACAGCTCTATGGCTACACCTTC. Its protein is CASSGPGQLYGYTF. V gene TRBV2 combines with J gene TRBJ1-2; 7 nucleotides align to TRBD1. Losses at the gene ends were 6 bases for V and 4 bases for J; bases not matched to a gene: 8. The CDR3 is made up of 14 amino acids. CDR1 is SNHLY, CDR2 FYNNEI, per germline.